What follows are 12 T cell receptor beta chains derived from one specimen sequenced in a study of cytomegalovirus exposure and HLA in healthy donors. The PCR had 60 Vbeta and 13 Jbeta primers. Assay used: immunoSEQ multiplex PCR; TCRdb lists only in-frame clones, some missing. The sample gives about 180,000 clones, around 84% of which show up once; roughly 1.2% is in the top ten. Sequenced input: PBMCs. The origin of the receptors is a girl aged 2 to 10 in good health and CMV-seropositive.

The gene calls are TRBV28 and TRBJ1-3; no firm D call. The germline gives CDR1 MDHEN, CDR2 SYDVKM. The CDR3 contains 14 residues. The ends were cut back, 3 bases at V and 0 bases at J, with 6 bases in the middle. CDR3 nucleotides: TGTGCCAGCAGTTTTCAGTACTCTGGAAACACCATATATTTT. It yields the protein CASSFQYSGNTIYF.

Written as DNA, the CDR3 is TGTGCCAGCAGTTACATCGGGACAGACTATGGCTACACCTTC. This sequence encodes CASSYIGTDYGYTF. J is TRBJ1-2 and V is TRBV6-6; 7 bases are shared with TRBD1. Germline V gene data show CDR1 as MNHNY and CDR2 as SVGAGI (reference sequence). The CDR3 contains 14 residues. With 2 bases clipped from V and 3 bases from J, the junction kept 3 bases outside the gene matches.

DNA for the CDR3: TGTGCCAGTAGGGAACCGGGACAGGGGGACTACGAGCAGTACTTC. This encodes CASREPGQGDYEQYF. V is TRBV19 and J is TRBJ2-7, with TRBD1 identical over 11 bases. CDR3 length equals 15 residues. J gave up 3 bases and V 6 bases, and 7 bases lay outside the gene matches. The V gene's germline CDR1 is LNHDA and CDR2 SQIVND (reference sequence).

The gene calls are TRBV19 and TRBJ2-6; 9 bases fit TRBD1. The ends lost 7 bases at V and 2 bases at J; junction bases unmatched: 6. The CDR3 runs to 16 residues. The germline CDR1 and CDR2 sequences are LNHDA and SQIVND (reference sequence). CDR3: CASTMTGGPGANVLTF. CDR3 nucleotides: TGTGCCAGTACCATGACAGGGGGACCTGGGGCCAACGTCCTGACTTTC.

This clone was seen only a few times. The gene calls are TRBV5-1 and TRBJ1-4, with D unresolved. This CDR3 region has 13 residues. Deletions cut 2 bases from V and 8 bases from J, with 10 bases between. Germline-derived CDR1 and CDR2 are SGHRS and YFSETQ. The CDR3 is CASSFGKREKLFF. CDR3 coding DNA: TGCGCCAGCAGCTTCGGGAAAAGGGAAAAACTGTTTTTT.

The J gene is TRBJ2-2, the V gene TRBV5-1; the D gene is possibly TRBD1 (6 bases). CDR3 length: 15 residues. Trimming took off 4 bases at V and 6 bases at J, with 16 bases between the two ends. Per the germline V gene, CDR1 is SGHRS and CDR2 is YFSETQ. The CDR3 protein is CASSRDTDSAGELFF. The CDR3 region has the DNA TGCGCCAGCAGCAGGGACACCGATTCGGCCGGGGAGCTGTTTTTT.

The chain links TRBV28 to TRBJ2-7, with D unclear. Germline lookup yields CDR1 MDHEN and CDR2 SYDVKM. The length of the CDR3 is 13 residues. The V and J ends lost 6 bases and 0 bases respectively, with 9 bases between them. The CDR3 spells CASRRSSSYEQYF. The DNA for the CDR3 is TGTGCCAGCAGGCGATCGTCCTCCTACGAGCAGTACTTC.

V usage is TRBV21-1 and J usage is TRBJ2-2; TRBD2, the table's D call, lacks a check against the DNA. TRBV21-1 is labeled a pseudogene. The CDR3 extends over 14 amino acids. The CDR3, as DNA: TGTGCCAGCAGCAAAGTCGGTCACACCGGGGAGCTGTTTTTT. It translates to CASSKVGHTGELFF.

The rearrangement joins TRBV5-1 to TRBJ1-1; D remains ambiguous. The CDR3 is made up of 17 amino acids. V was trimmed by 1 base and J by 0 bases, leaving 16 bases between them. Germline CDR1 and CDR2: SGHRS and YFSETQ. CDR3 sequence: CASSLKWRGGMNTEAFF. CDR3 in DNA: TGCGCCAGCAGCTTGAAATGGCGCGGTGGTATGAACACTGAAGCTTTCTTT.

The CDR3 spells CASSFGDMNTEAFF. CDR3 DNA: TGTGCCAGCAGTTTTGGGGACATGAACACTGAAGCTTTCTTT. The chain is built from TRBV6-5 and TRBJ1-1; possibly TRBD1 for D (6 bases). The germline CDR1 and CDR2 sequences are MNHEY and SVGAGI. V lost 4 bases to trimming and J lost 0 bases, with 9 bases between them. The CDR3 runs to 14 residues.

J is TRBJ1-1 and V is TRBV27, with 8 bases identical to TRBD1. CDR1 is MNHEY, CDR2 SMNVEV, per germline (reference sequence). CDR3 size: 16 residues. The J segment lost 1 base and the V segment lost 4 bases, leaving 8 bases of the junction unmatched. The CDR3 here is CASSSLDRVGNTEAFF. DNA for the CDR3: TGTGCCAGCAGTTCCTTGGACAGGGTCGGGAACACTGAAGCTTTCTTT.

The chain joins TRBV7-9 to TRBJ1-2; 7 bases are a match to TRBD1. Germline lookup yields CDR1 SEHNR and CDR2 FQNEAQ (reference sequence). There are 13 residues in the CDR3. V lost 0 bases to trimming and J lost 5 bases; unmatched junction nucleotides: 0. CDR3 nucleotides: TGTGCCAGCAGCTTAGCGACAGGGTATGGCTACACCTTC. It translates to CASSLATGYGYTF.